The 13 T cell receptor beta chains presented below share a single source sample, sequenced in a study of cytomegalovirus exposure and HLA in healthy donors. PCR amplification relied on 60 Vbeta primers (plus 13 Jbeta primers). Measured with immunoSEQ multiplex PCR; TCRdb has only the in-frame clones, and not every one. The sample has about 140,000 clones; approximately 80% are singletons. The sequenced sample consisted of PBMCs. All receptors come from a man in his forties in good health and CMV-seronegative.

The chain carries TRBV1 and TRBJ2-2; the table's D call TRBD2 went unverified against the DNA. TRBV1 is designated a pseudogene. CDR3 length equals 18 residues. The CDR3 nucleotides are TGCACCAGCAGCCAAGATCAGGTGGCGGGAGAAATCTCCGGGGAGCTGTTTTTT. Residues: CTSSQDQVAGEISGELFF.

J is TRBJ1-6 and V is TRBV9, with 7 bases matching TRBD1. In germline, CDR1 is SGDLS, CDR2 YYNGEE. Losses at the gene ends were 2 bases for V and 8 bases for J; bases not matched to a gene: 4. The CDR3 loop spans 14 amino acids. CDR3 coding DNA: TGTGCCAGCAGCGTGGGACAGAGGGATTCACCCCTCCACTTT. Amino acid sequence: CASSVGQRDSPLHF.

V gene TRBV9 combines with J gene TRBJ2-3, with 7 bases matching TRBD2. With 4 bases clipped from V and 2 bases from J, the junction kept 10 bases outside the gene matches. This CDR3 has 16 residues. Germline lookup yields CDR1 SGDLS and CDR2 YYNGEE. The CDR3, as DNA: TGTGCCAGCAGCTCAGGAGGGGCGGGGGACACAGATACGCAGTATTTT. Protein product: CASSSGGAGDTDTQYF.

This clone was observed a few times. Other DNA sequences in the same sample also yield this CDR3. This chain joins TRBV6-5 and TRBJ2-7, with 11 bases matching TRBD2. Germline V gives CDR1 MNHEY, CDR2 SVGAGI. J was trimmed by 0 bases and V by 0 bases; bases with no gene match: 1. The CDR3 length is 16 residues. CDR3 nucleotides: TGTGCCAGCAGTTACTCGGGACTAGCGGACTCCTACGAGCAGTACTTC. Encoded protein: CASSYSGLADSYEQYF.

The gene calls are TRBV5-4 and TRBJ2-1; maybe TRBD1 (5 bases). V was cut by 0 bases and J by 10 bases, with 11 bases left in between. The V gene's germline CDR1 is SGHNT and CDR2 YYREEE (reference sequence). CDR3 length: 13 amino acids. The CDR3 DNA reads TGTGCCAGCAGCTTGGACGGGCAGGGCGAGCAGTTCTTC. This encodes CASSLDGQGEQFF.

The chain combines TRBV7-9 with TRBJ1-1; 8 bases agree with TRBD1. CDR3 length equals 15 residues. The ends lost 6 bases at V and 1 base at J; junction bases unmatched: 7. Germline CDR1 reads SEHNR; CDR2 reads FQNEAQ (reference sequence). Here the CDR3 reads CASSPGGVGNTEAFF. The DNA for the CDR3 is TGTGCCAGCAGTCCAGGGGGCGTAGGGAACACTGAAGCTTTCTTT.

V and J are TRBV2 and TRBJ2-7; TRBD2 matches 12 bases. CDR3 length equals 14 residues. Germline CDR1 and CDR2: SNHLY and FYNNEI. With 6 bases clipped from V and 5 bases from J, the junction kept 5 bases outside the gene matches. DNA for the CDR3: TGTGCCAGCAGACTAGCGGGAGGCAGGGACGAGCAGTACTTC. It translates to CASRLAGGRDEQYF.

The rearrangement links TRBV7-9 to TRBJ2-7, with a possible D match to TRBD2 (5 bases). The ends were cut back, 3 bases at V and 2 bases at J, with 8 bases in the middle. This CDR3 region has 13 residues. The V gene's germline CDR1 is SEHNR and CDR2 FQNEAQ (reference sequence). DNA for the CDR3: TGTGCCAGCAGCTTCAGAGGGCCCTACGAGCAGTACTTC. It codes for CASSFRGPYEQYF. The full variable domain, completed using reference TRBV7-9 and TRBJ2-7, is DTGVSQNPRHKITKRGQNVTFRCDPISEHNRLYWYRQTLGQGPEFLTYFQNEAQLEKSRLLSDRFSAERPKGSFSTLEIQRTEQGDSAMYLCASSFRGPYEQYFGPGTRLTVT.

The CDR3 DNA is TGTGCCATCAGTGAGACTAGCGGGGGGCTCCGCACAGATACGCAGTATTTT. It is translated as CAISETSGGLRTDTQYF. V usage is TRBV10-3 and J usage is TRBJ2-3, with 12 nucleotides matching TRBD2. CDR1 and CDR2 (germline): ENHRY, SYGVKD. This CDR3 has 17 residues. The V segment lost 2 bases and the J segment 1 base; nucleotides outside the gene matches: 4.

This rearrangement joins TRBV4-1 to TRBJ2-2, with TRBD1 identical over 10 bases. CDR3 length: 14 residues. V trimming: 6 bases; J trimming: 4 bases; junction bases outside the gene matches: 2. The germline CDR1 and CDR2 sequences are MGHRA and YSYEKL. In DNA form, the CDR3 reads TGCGCCAGCAGGCGGACAGGGGGCACCGGGGAGCTGTTTTTT. This sequence encodes CASRRTGGTGELFF.

This clone was recorded once. At one boundary the junction diverges from the germline segment, which might be a read error. This sequence joins TRBV7-2 and TRBJ2-1, with D uncertain. From germline, CDR1 is SGHTA and CDR2 FQGNSA. This CDR3 has 13 residues. CDR3 DNA: TGTGCCAGCAGCCAGGCTGCCTATAATGAGCAGTTCTTC. Translation: CASSQAAYNEQFF.

The chain employs TRBV4-1 and TRBJ2-1; TRBD2 agrees at 10 bases. Germline-derived CDR1 and CDR2 are MGHRA and YSYEKL. This CDR3 has 19 amino acids. V shed 0 bases and J 4 bases; nucleotides not matched to a gene: 12. CDR3 amino acids: CASSQDGAGGPVGYNEQFF. The CDR3 DNA is TGCGCCAGCAGCCAAGATGGAGCGGGAGGGCCAGTGGGGTACAATGAGCAGTTCTTC.

The V call is TRBV7-2, the J call TRBJ1-6; D ambiguous. This CDR3 spans 14 amino acids. Deletions cut 5 bases from V and 7 bases from J, with 12 bases between. Germline-derived CDR1 and CDR2 are SGHTA and FQGNSA. In nucleotides, the CDR3 is TGTGCCAGCAGCATCGCTGGAGGAAATTCACCCCTCCACTTT. Translated: CASSIAGGNSPLHF.